This T cell receptor (beta chain) was sequenced for a study of blood T cell repertoires in COVID-19. CDR3 size: 15 residues. Per the germline V gene, CDR1 is MDHEN and CDR2 is SYDVKM. Trimming cost V 4 bases and J 3 bases, with 14 bases left between them. Adults between about 18 and 89 years of age took part from approximately 24 US areas. Using immunoSEQ multiplex PCR, the repertoire was profiled, and TCRdb retains in-frame clones only, with some absent. The sample holds approximately 230,000 clones; just over 85% are singletons and the top ten take around 1.7%. The receptor was derived from a man aged 35-49 years who had recovered from COVID-19. The chain links TRBV28 to TRBJ2-3, with a weak D call TRBD2 (5 bases). The sample taken for sequencing was PBMCs or T cells enriched from blood (not recorded which). The CDR3 reads CASSSGFGITDTQYF. The CDR3 DNA reads TGTGCCAGCAGTTCGGGGTTTGGCATTACAGATACGCAGTATTTT.